Below, 9 T cell receptor beta chains from the same sample are listed, as sequenced in a study of blood T cell repertoires in COVID-19. Measured with immunoSEQ multiplex PCR; TCRdb has only the in-frame clones, and not every one. There are about 180,000 clones in the sample; about 90% occur only once, and 2.5% lies in the top ten. Sequenced material: peripheral blood. The origin of the receptors is a man in his forties with active or convalescent COVID-19.

The J gene is TRBJ1-1, the V gene TRBV30; D is unresolved. With 0 bases removed from V and 3 bases from J, the gap between germline ends came to 14 bases. CDR3 length: 15 amino acids. The germline V gene encodes CDR1 GTSNPN and CDR2 SVGIG (reference sequence). The chain's CDR3 is CAWSVQAPGDTEAFF. The CDR3 DNA is TGTGCCTGGAGTGTACAAGCCCCCGGGGACACTGAAGCTTTCTTT.

The chain uses TRBV6-2 or TRBV6-3 and TRBJ2-7; possibly TRBD2 for D (6 bases). Germline V CDR1 and CDR2: MNHEY, SVGEGT. The ends were cut back, 5 bases at V and 4 bases at J, with 18 bases in the middle. The CDR3 has 15 amino acids. The CDR3 DNA sequence: TGTGCCAGCAGTCCCCTGGGGGGTAAAGAATACGAGCAGTACTTC. Translation: CASSPLGGKEYEQYF.

The rearrangement uses TRBV28 and TRBJ2-7; TRBD1 aligns across 9 bases. This CDR3 comprises 15 residues. V was pared by 4 bases and J by 0 bases, with 4 bases of the junction left unmatched. The germline CDR1 and CDR2 sequences are MDHEN and SYDVKM. This CDR3 is CASSSGTGSSYEQYF. The CDR3 DNA sequence: TGTGCCAGCAGTTCAGGGACAGGGAGCTCCTACGAGCAGTACTTC.

The V and J genes are TRBV7-9 and TRBJ2-2, with D possibly matching TRBD2 (6 bases). CDR1 is SEHNR, CDR2 FQNEAQ, per germline (reference sequence). V gave up 5 bases and J gave up 5 bases, with 15 bases separating them. The CDR3 is 15 residues long. The CDR3 region has the DNA TGTGCCAGCAGCCCCTCGGAGGGGCGGACCGGGGAGCTGTTTTTT. This gives the protein CASSPSEGRTGELFF.

The V gene is TRBV3-1 (or the pseudogene TRBV3-2), the J gene TRBJ1-2; TRBD1 matches 9 bases. V lost 4 bases to trimming and J lost 2 bases; unmatched junction nucleotides: 5. The germline CDR1 and CDR2 sequences are LGHDT and YNNKEL (reference sequence). This CDR3 contains 15 residues. The CDR3: CASSPGQGTNYGYTF. In DNA, the CDR3 is TGTGCCAGCAGCCCGGGACAGGGAACCAACTATGGCTACACCTTC.

This chain joins TRBV28 and TRBJ1-6; 7 bases line up with TRBD1. J gave up 5 bases and V 2 bases, and 9 bases lay outside the gene matches. There are 17 residues in the CDR3. Germline V lookup: CDR1 MDHEN, CDR2 SYDVKM. Written as DNA, the CDR3 is TGTGCCAGCAGTTTAGGACCCCGGGACAGTAATAATTCACCCCTCCACTTT. Its translation: CASSLGPRDSNNSPLHF. The full variable domain, its missing parts supplied by reference TRBV28 and TRBJ1-6, is DVKVTQSSRYLVKRTGEKVFLECVQDMDHENMFWYRQDPGLGLRLIYFSYDVKMKEKGDIPEGYSVSREKKERFSLILESASTNQTSMYLCASSLGPRDSNNSPLHFGNGTRLTVT.

The CDR3 reads CASSQERSYDRAGVLTF. CDR3 nucleotides: TGCGCCAGCAGCCAAGAACGATCTTATGACAGGGCGGGCGTCCTGACTTTC. This rearrangement joins TRBV4-3 to TRBJ2-6, with 7 bases fitting TRBD1. The CDR3 has 17 amino acids. In germline, CDR1 is LGHNA, CDR2 YSLEER. J gave up 12 bases and V 0 bases, and 14 bases lay outside the gene matches.

There are a few counts of this clone. The chain is built from TRBV7-9 and TRBJ1-2; D is ambiguous. From germline, CDR1 is SEHNR and CDR2 FQNEAQ (reference sequence). The CDR3 has 12 residues. V lost 1 base and J 7 bases, leaving 7 bases between the germline ends. CDR3 loop: CASSLDSFGYTF. In DNA, the CDR3 is TGTGCCAGCAGCTTAGATAGCTTTGGCTACACCTTC.

This clone has only one observation. This chain links TRBV5-4 with TRBJ2-3, with D perhaps TRBD1 (7 bases). The germline V gene has CDR1 SGHNT and CDR2 YYREEE (reference sequence). The length of the CDR3 is 17 residues. Trimming took 4 bases from V and 0 from J, leaving 18 bases between them. The CDR3 DNA is TGTGCCAGCAGCCCAGGGGGGCTACCGCCTAGCACAGATACGCAGTATTTT. The encoded protein is CASSPGGLPPSTDTQYF.